The present entry profiles one TCR beta chain with its context. This specimen comes from a study of blood T cell repertoires in COVID-19. Germline values: CDR1 SGHRS, CDR2 YFSETQ. Deletions cut 0 bases from V and 4 bases from J, with 16 bases between. This CDR3 has 16 amino acids. Using immunoSEQ multiplex PCR, the repertoire was profiled, and TCRdb retains in-frame clones only, with some absent. The sample includes some 170,000 clones, roughly 85% of them seen just once. This TCR was recovered from a man aged 35-49 years who had recovered from COVID-19. This chain connects TRBV5-1 to TRBJ2-5; possible D gene TRBD2, 6 bases. The material sequenced was PBMCs or T cells enriched from blood (not recorded which). The CDR3 DNA is TGCGCCAGCAGCTTGGCCGTCGGGGGTGGAGGAGAGACCCAGTACTTC. Translated: CASSLAVGGGGETQYF.